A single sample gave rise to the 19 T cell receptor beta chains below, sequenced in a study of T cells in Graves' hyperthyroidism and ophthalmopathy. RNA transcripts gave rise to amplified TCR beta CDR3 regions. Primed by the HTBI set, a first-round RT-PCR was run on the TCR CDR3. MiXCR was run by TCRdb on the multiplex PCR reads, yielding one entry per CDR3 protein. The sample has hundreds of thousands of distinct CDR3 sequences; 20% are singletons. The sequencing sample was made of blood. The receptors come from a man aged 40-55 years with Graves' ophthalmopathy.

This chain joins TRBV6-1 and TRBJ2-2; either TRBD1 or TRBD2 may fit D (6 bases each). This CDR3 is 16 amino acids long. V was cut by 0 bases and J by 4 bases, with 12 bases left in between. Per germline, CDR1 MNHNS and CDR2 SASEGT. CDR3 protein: CASSEARGVSTGELFF. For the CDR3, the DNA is TGTGCCAGCAGTGAAGCTAGGGGGGTTAGCACCGGGGAGCTGTTTTTT.

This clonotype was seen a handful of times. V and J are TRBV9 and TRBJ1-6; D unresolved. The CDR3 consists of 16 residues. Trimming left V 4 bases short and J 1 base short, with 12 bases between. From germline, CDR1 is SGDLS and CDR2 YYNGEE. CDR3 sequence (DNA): TGTGCCAGCAGCAGTTCCTCGAGGTCCTATAATTCACCCCTCCACTTT. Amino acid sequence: CASSSSSRSYNSPLHF.

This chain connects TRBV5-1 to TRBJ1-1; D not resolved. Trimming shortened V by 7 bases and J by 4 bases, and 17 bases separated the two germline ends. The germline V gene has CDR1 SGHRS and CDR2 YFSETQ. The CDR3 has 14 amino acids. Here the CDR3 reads CASGPGHRSTEAFF. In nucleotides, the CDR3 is TGCGCCAGCGGTCCGGGCCACCGGAGCACTGAAGCTTTCTTT.

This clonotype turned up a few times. CDR3 sequence (DNA): TGTGCCAGCAGCGCACGCGGGACAGGGCTCGCCGGGGAGCTGTTTTTT. Translating it yields CASSARGTGLAGELFF. V gene TRBV7-9 combines with J gene TRBJ2-2; 9 bases match TRBD1. V trimming: 5 bases; J trimming: 6 bases; junction bases outside the gene matches: 10. CDR1 is SEHNR, CDR2 FQNEAQ, per germline (reference sequence). The CDR3 covers 16 residues.

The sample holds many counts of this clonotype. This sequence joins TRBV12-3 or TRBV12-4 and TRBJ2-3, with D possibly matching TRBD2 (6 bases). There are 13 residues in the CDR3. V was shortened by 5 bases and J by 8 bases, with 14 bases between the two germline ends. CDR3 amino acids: CASSPNSGSTQYF. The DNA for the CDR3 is TGTGCCAGCAGTCCCAATAGCGGAAGTACGCAGTATTTT.

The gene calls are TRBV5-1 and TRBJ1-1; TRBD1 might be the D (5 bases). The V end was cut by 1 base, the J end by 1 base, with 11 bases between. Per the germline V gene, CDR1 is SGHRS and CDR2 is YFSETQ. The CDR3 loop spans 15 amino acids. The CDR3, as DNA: TGCGCCAGCAGCTTGTATGAGACAGCGAACACTGAAGCTTTCTTT. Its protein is CASSLYETANTEAFF.

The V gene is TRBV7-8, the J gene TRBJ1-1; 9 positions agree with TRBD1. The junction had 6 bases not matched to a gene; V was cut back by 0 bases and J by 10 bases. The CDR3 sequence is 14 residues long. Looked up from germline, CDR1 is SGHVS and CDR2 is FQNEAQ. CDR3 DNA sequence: TGTGCCAGCAGCTTAGCCCGACAGGGGGAACGAGCTTTCTTT. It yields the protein CASSLARQGERAFF.

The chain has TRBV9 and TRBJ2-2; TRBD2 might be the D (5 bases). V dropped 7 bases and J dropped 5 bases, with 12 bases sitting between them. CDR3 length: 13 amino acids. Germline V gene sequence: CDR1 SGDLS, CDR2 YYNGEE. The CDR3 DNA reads TGTGCCAGCGAGGGAGTGCTGACCGGGGAGCTGTTTTTT. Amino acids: CASEGVLTGELFF.

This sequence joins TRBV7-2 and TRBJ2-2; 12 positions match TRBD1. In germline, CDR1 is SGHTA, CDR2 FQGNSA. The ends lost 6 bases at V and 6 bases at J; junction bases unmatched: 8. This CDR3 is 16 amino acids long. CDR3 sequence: CASSYLGTGGAGELFF. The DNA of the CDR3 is TGTGCCAGCAGTTACCTCGGGACAGGGGGCGCCGGGGAGCTGTTTTTT.

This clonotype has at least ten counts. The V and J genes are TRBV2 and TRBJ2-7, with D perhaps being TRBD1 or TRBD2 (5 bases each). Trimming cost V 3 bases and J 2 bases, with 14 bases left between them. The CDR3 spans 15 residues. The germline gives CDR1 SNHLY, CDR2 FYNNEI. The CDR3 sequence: CASSERRQRAYEQYF. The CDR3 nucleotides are TGTGCCAGCAGTGAGAGGAGACAGAGGGCCTACGAGCAGTACTTC.

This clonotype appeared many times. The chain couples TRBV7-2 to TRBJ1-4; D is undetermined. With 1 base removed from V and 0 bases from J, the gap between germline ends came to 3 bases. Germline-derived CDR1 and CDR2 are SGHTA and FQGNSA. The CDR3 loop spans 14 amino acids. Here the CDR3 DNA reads TGTGCCAGCAGCTTAGATGCAACTAATGAAAAACTGTTTTTT. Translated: CASSLDATNEKLFF.

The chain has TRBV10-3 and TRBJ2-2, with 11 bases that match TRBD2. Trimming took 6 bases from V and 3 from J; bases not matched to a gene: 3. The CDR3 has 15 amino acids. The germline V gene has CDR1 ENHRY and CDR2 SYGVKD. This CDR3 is CAIRKTSGDTGELFF. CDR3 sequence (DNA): TGTGCCATCAGAAAGACTAGCGGGGACACCGGGGAGCTGTTTTTT.

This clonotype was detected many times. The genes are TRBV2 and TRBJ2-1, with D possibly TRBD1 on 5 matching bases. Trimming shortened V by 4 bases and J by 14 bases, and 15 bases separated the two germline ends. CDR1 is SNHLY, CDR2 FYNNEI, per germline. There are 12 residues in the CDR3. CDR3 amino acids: CASSVGPLNEFF. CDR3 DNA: TGTGCCAGCAGTGTGGGGCCGCTAAACGAGTTCTTC. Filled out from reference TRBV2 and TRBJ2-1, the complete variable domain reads EPEVTQTPSHQVTQMGQEVILRCVPISNHLYFYWYRQILGQKVEFLVSFYNNEISEKSEIFDDQFSVERPDGSNFTLKIRSTKLEDSAMYFCASSVGPLNEFFGPGTRLTVL.

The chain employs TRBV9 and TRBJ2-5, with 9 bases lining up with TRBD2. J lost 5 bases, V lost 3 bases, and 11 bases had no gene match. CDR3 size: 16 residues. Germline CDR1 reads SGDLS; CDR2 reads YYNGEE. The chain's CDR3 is CASSGLVAGAGETQYF. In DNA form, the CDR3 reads TGTGCCAGCAGCGGCTTGGTAGCGGGGGCTGGGGAGACCCAGTACTTC.

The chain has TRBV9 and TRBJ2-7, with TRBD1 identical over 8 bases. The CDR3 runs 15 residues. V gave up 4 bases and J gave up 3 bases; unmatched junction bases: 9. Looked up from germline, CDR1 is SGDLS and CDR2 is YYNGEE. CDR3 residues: CASSPQDRVDYEQYF. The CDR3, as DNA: TGTGCCAGCAGCCCGCAGGACAGGGTCGACTACGAGCAGTACTTC. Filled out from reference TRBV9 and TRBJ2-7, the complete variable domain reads DSGVTQTPKHLITATGQRVTLRCSPRSGDLSVYWYQQSLDQGLQFLIQYYNGEERAKGNILERFSAQQFPDLHSELNLSSLELGDSALYFCASSPQDRVDYEQYFGPGTRLTVT.

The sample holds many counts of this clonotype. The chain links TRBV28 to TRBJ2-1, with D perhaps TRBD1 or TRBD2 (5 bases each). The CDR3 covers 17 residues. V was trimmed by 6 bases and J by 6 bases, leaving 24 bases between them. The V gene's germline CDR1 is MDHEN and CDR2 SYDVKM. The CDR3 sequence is CASRPPWRPSGANEQFF. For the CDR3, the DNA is TGTGCCAGCAGACCCCCTTGGAGGCCCTCTGGGGCCAATGAGCAGTTCTTC.

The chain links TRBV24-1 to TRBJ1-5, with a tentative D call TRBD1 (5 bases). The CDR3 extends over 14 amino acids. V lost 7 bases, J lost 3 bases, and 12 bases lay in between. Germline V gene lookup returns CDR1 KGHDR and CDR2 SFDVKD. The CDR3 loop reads CATSRDGSNQPQHF. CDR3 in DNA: TGTGCCACCAGCAGGGACGGATCCAATCAGCCCCAGCATTTT.

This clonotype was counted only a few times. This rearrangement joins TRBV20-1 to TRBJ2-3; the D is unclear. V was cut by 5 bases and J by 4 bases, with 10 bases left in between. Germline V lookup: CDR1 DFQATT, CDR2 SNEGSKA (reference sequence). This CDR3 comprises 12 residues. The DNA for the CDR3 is TGCAGTGCTGCTCTGGACCCAGATACGCAGTATTTT. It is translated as CSAALDPDTQYF.

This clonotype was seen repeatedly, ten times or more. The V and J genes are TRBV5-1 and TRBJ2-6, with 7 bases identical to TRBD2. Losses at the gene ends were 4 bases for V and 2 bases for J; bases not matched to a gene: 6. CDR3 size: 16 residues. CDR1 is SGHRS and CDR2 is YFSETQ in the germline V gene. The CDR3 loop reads CASSPLAGAGANVLTF. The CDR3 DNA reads TGCGCCAGCAGCCCACTGGCGGGAGCTGGGGCCAACGTCCTGACTTTC.